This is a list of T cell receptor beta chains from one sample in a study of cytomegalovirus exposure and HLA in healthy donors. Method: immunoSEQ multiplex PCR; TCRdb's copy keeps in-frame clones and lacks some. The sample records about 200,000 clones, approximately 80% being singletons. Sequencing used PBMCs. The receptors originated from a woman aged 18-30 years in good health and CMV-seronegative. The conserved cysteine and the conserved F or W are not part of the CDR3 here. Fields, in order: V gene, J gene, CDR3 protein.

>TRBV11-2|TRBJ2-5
ASSPGTSRINQETQY
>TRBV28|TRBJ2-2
ASSFSGNDGELF
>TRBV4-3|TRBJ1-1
ASSHLTGEAF
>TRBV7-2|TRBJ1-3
ASSLPVGNTIY
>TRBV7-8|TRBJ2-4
ASTFSGSGKNIQY
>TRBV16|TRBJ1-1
ASNRQGENTEAF
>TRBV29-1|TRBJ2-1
SVEAGLAGDYYNEQF
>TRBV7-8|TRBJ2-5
ASSFTETQETQY
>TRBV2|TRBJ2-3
ASSPSGRETSTDTQY
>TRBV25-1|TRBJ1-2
ASSDTAGSGYT
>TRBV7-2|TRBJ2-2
ASSLEQGRYTGELF
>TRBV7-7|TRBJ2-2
ASSSGLAHTGELF
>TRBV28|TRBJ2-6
AHLGHNSSSGANVLT
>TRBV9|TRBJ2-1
ASSGSGSSYNEQF
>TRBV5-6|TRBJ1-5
ASSLAWGHQPQH
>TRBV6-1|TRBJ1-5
ASYFGTVNQPQH
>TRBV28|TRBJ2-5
ASSANLGGRETQY
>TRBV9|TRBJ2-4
ASSVGAYDRAKNIQY
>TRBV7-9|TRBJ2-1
ASSFGGQGYNEQF
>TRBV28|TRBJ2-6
ASSLGGEGANVLT
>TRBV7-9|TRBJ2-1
ASSPMGANEQF
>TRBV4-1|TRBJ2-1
ASSLTSGSKYEQF
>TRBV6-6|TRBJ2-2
ASSQSGPGELF
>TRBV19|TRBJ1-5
ASSINTSNQPQH
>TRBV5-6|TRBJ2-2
ASSLVGTMNTGELF
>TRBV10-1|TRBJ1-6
ASRERDRFPPLLYFNNSPLH